The sequence of this T cell receptor (beta chain) was determined in a study of blood T cell repertoires in COVID-19. Overall study context: Spain, Italy and the United States supplied samples that represented acute and convalescent COVID-19.

The Seattle patients joined while their infection was active and were tracked longitudinally afterward. The method was immunoSEQ multiplex PCR; TCRdb's version includes in-frame clones alone and lacks a portion of them. The repertoire holds some 150,000 clones, with 80% to 90% as singletons. CDR3 length: 20 residues. The sequenced sample consisted of peripheral blood. This sequence joins TRBV21-1 and TRBJ2-1; TRBD1 was called by the table and not checked on the DNA. TRBV21-1 has pseudogene status. The sequence was collected from a woman aged 55 to 70 with COVID-19, enrolled during active disease. CDR3 DNA: TGTGCCAGCAGCAAAGTAACCCCCCCAGGAAGGGGGCTTGATTACAATGAGCAGTTCTTC. It codes for CASSKVTPPGRGLDYNEQFF.